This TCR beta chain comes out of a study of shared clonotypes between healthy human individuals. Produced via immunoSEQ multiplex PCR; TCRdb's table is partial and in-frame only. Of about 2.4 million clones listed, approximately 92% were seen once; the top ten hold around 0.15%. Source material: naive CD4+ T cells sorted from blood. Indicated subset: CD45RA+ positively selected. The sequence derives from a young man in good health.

CDR3 nucleotide sequence: TGTGCCAGCAGCGTAGGTCCCACCGGGATTAGCTCCTACGAGCAGTACTTC. Amino acids: CASSVGPTGISSYEQYF. The chain employs TRBV9 and TRBJ2-7; possible D gene TRBD2, 5 bases. The CDR3 runs to 17 residues. The V and J ends lost 0 bases and 0 bases respectively, with 16 bases between them. The V gene's germline CDR1 is SGDLS and CDR2 YYNGEE.